Sequencing of this TCR beta chain was carried out in a study of shared clonotypes between healthy human individuals. Overall study findings and caveats: Enrolling few donors narrowed the genetic and exposure-history diversity that was represented.

Data came from immunoSEQ multiplex PCR; TCRdb stores just in-frame clones and leaves some out. This sample yields around 2,000,000 clones, of which roughly 96% are seen a single time; 0.13% belongs to the top ten. The ends lost 5 bases at V and 2 bases at J; junction bases unmatched: 5. The CDR3 extends over 15 amino acids. Germline V gene lookup returns CDR1 SEHNR and CDR2 FQNEAQ (reference sequence). On this clone itself: Its target is not known.

The sequence was obtained from a man aged 18 to 35 in good health. The specimen sequenced was naive CD4+ T cells sorted from blood. As to subset: CD45RA+ positively selected. The V and J genes are TRBV7-9 and TRBJ2-3; 9 nucleotides agree with TRBD1. The CDR3 reads CASSQQGASTDTQYF. CDR3 nucleotide sequence: TGTGCCAGCAGCCAACAGGGGGCTTCCACAGATACGCAGTATTTT.